A single sample is the source of the 23 T cell receptor beta chains below, sequenced in a study of blood T cell repertoires in COVID-19 (TCRdb year 2020). The library was made by the immunoSEQ multiplex PCR assay. Drawn from immuneACCESS, this table holds only the in-frame rearrangements with V and J called that TCRdb kept. Clones are partly lost; checked studies trace under half to an unresolved V gene and leave the rest unexplained. In all, the sample holds roughly 150,000 clones, and approximately 84% of those were seen once. Roughly 2.5% of the sample rests with the top ten. Sequencing was performed on peripheral blood. All receptors come from a woman of 80 years or more with COVID-19, enrolled during active disease.

In nucleotides, the CDR3 is TGTGCCAGTAGTCCGGTGCACCGCGGAGGGGTGTATGAGCAGTACTTC. Protein sequence: CASSPVHRGGVYEQYF. The chain has TRBV19 and TRBJ2-7; D may be TRBD2 (6 bases). Germline-derived CDR1 and CDR2 are LNHDA and SQIVND (reference sequence). CDR3 length: 16 residues. Trimming pared 5 bases from V and 7 bases from J, leaving 24 bases between.

The chain employs TRBV12-3 or TRBV12-4 and TRBJ1-1; no firm D call. The CDR3 extends over 12 amino acids. CDR3 DNA sequence: TGTGCTACAAGGAGGATGAACACTGAAGCTTTCTTT. Protein sequence: CATRRMNTEAFF.

This clone has only a few counts. This rearrangement joins TRBV2 to TRBJ2-7, with 8 nucleotides matching TRBD2. Unmatched junction bases numbered 11, after V lost 6 bases and J lost 1 base. The CDR3 consists of 16 residues. Looked up from germline, CDR1 is SNHLY and CDR2 is FYNNEI. CDR3 region: CASSAQGRGGSYEQYF. The CDR3 nucleotides read TGTGCCAGCAGCGCCCAGGGCCGGGGGGGATCCTACGAGCAGTACTTC.

V is TRBV4-3 and J is TRBJ2-1; 8 bases map to TRBD2. In germline, CDR1 is LGHNA, CDR2 YSLEER. This CDR3 comprises 15 residues. V lost 1 base, J lost 8 bases, and 7 bases stayed unmatched. The CDR3 loop is CASSQGTSTQYEQFF. The CDR3 DNA reads as TGCGCCAGCAGCCAAGGGACTAGCACGCAGTATGAGCAGTTCTTC.

As DNA, the CDR3 is TGTGCCAGCTCACGGGACAGGATGAACACTGAAGCTTTCTTT. This encodes CASSRDRMNTEAFF. This chain links TRBV18 with TRBJ1-1; TRBD1 matches at 8 bases. The V and J ends lost 4 bases and 0 bases, in that order; junction bases with no gene match: 1. The germline V gene has CDR1 KGHSH and CDR2 LQKENI. The CDR3 length is 14 residues.

The CDR3 loop reads CASSLEYRGYEQYF. The CDR3 DNA sequence: TGCGCCAGCAGCCTGGAATACCGGGGCTACGAGCAGTACTTC. This sequence joins TRBV5-1 and TRBJ2-7; a possible D gene is TRBD2 (5 bases). Trimming shortened V by 4 bases and J by 3 bases, and 14 bases separated the two germline ends. The CDR3 runs 14 residues. CDR1 SGHRS and CDR2 YFSETQ come from the germline V gene.

The chain recombines TRBV9 with TRBJ2-1; a possible D gene is TRBD2 (5 bases). CDR3 length: 16 amino acids. The V end lost 4 bases, the J end lost 5 bases, and 19 bases lay between the germline ends. Germline values: CDR1 SGDLS, CDR2 YYNGEE. CDR3 DNA: TGTGCCAGCAGCCCCGACCCCCGGGGAGCTGACAATGAGCAGTTCTTC. Its translation: CASSPDPRGADNEQFF.

The rearrangement uses TRBV6-2 or TRBV6-3 and TRBJ1-2, with no clear D. Germline CDR1 is MNHEY and CDR2 is SVGEGT. The CDR3 has 15 residues. Trimming shortened V by 5 bases and J by 6 bases, and 19 bases separated the two germline ends. CDR3: CASSVRVGALDGYTF. The CDR3 region has the DNA TGTGCCAGCAGTGTTCGTGTTGGTGCTCTAGATGGCTACACCTTC.

This clone appeared a single time. This chain connects TRBV29-1 to TRBJ2-3, with 9 positions matching TRBD1. Germline CDR1 SQVTM, CDR2 ANQGSEA. The CDR3 extends over 15 amino acids. Germline trimming cut 5 bases from V and 0 bases from J; bases unmatched to any gene: 6. The CDR3 DNA reads as TGCAGCGTTCAAGGACAGGGGTCTAGCACAGATACGCAGTATTTT. Its protein product is CSVQGQGSSTDTQYF.

The rearrangement links TRBV3-1 (or the pseudogene TRBV3-2) to TRBJ2-1; a weak D match, TRBD1 (6 bases). Per the germline V gene, CDR1 is LGHDT and CDR2 is YNNKEL (reference sequence). This CDR3 comprises 16 residues. V was clipped by 6 bases and J by 0 bases, with 15 bases between them. The CDR3 DNA reads TGTGCCAGCAGACAAAGGGGACATATCTCCTACAATGAGCAGTTCTTC. This gives the protein CASRQRGHISYNEQFF.

This clone appeared a few times. The chain is built from TRBV11-2 and TRBJ1-3; D call uncertain. The germline CDR1 and CDR2 sequences are SGHAT and FQNNGV. Trimming removed 2 bases at V and 4 bases at J, with 12 bases between. The CDR3 consists of 15 residues. The CDR3 DNA is TGTGCCAGCAGCTTACGTACAGCCAACGGAAACACCATATATTTT. This codes for CASSLRTANGNTIYF.

The chain combines TRBV12-2 with TRBJ1-4; TRBD1, the D gene given by the table, was not confirmed from the DNA. TRBV12-2 is a documented pseudogene. The CDR3 length is 16 residues. The CDR3 loop reads CASRLAVTKQGEKLFF. CDR3 in DNA: TGTGCAAGTCGCTTAGCCGTGACCAAACAGGGGGAAAAACTGTTTTTT.

This sequence joins TRBV29-1 and TRBJ2-5; TRBD1 is a possible D gene (5 bases). V was clipped by 4 bases and J by 5 bases, with 14 bases between them. Germline V gene data show CDR1 as SQVTM and CDR2 as ANQGSEA. The CDR3 length is 13 residues. DNA of the CDR3: TGCAGCGTTGGAGGCCAGGGAACGGAGACCCAGTACTTC. Residues: CSVGGQGTETQYF.

The chain joins TRBV29-1 to TRBJ1-1; D not resolved. Trimming stripped 2 bases from V and 5 bases from J, with 6 bases between. The CDR3 runs to 11 residues. Per the germline V gene, CDR1 is SQVTM and CDR2 is ANQGSEA. The chain's CDR3 is CSVERWTEAFF. CDR3 bases: TGCAGCGTTGAACGGTGGACTGAAGCTTTCTTT.

This chain connects TRBV4-1 to TRBJ1-1, with unresolved D. The V end was cut by 7 bases, the J end by 2 bases, with 14 bases between. CDR1 is MGHRA, CDR2 YSYEKL, per germline. The CDR3 consists of 14 residues. The CDR3 DNA reads as TGCGCCAGCAAGCCGGTGGGCCCCAACACTGAAGCTTTCTTT. Its translation: CASKPVGPNTEAFF.

This rearrangement joins TRBV4-3 to TRBJ1-3; D unclear. Germline V gene lookup returns CDR1 LGHNA and CDR2 YSLEER. The CDR3 has 15 amino acids. V lost 4 bases and J 8 bases, leaving 18 bases between the germline ends. CDR3 bases: TGCGCCAGCAGCCTAGAAACGGGTGGTTCCGACACCATATATTTT. The encoded protein is CASSLETGGSDTIYF.

V usage is TRBV9 and J usage is TRBJ2-7; D is ambiguous. The CDR3 contains 14 residues. The germline V gene has CDR1 SGDLS and CDR2 YYNGEE. V was clipped by 0 bases and J by 5 bases, with 12 bases between them. CDR3 region: CASSVGARMDEQYF. The CDR3, as DNA: TGTGCCAGCAGCGTAGGGGCACGAATGGACGAGCAGTACTTC.

The V call is TRBV7-6, the J call TRBJ1-4, with 10 bases that match TRBD1. Germline V lookup: CDR1 SGHVS, CDR2 FNYEAQ. The CDR3 sequence is 16 residues long. Trimming at V came to 5 bases and at J to 5 bases, leaving 8 bases not matched to a gene. As DNA, the CDR3 is TGTGCCAGCAGCGTTACCGGGACAGGGGCCAATGAAAAACTGTTTTTT. It yields the protein CASSVTGTGANEKLFF. The variable domain in full, with the rest retrieved from reference TRBV7-6 and TRBJ1-4, is GAGVSQSPRYKVTKRGQDVALRCDPISGHVSLYWYRQALGQGPEFLTYFNYEAQQDKSGLPNDRFSAERPEGSISTLTIQRTEQRDSAMYRCASSVTGTGANEKLFFGSGTQLSVL.

The chain joins TRBV18 to TRBJ2-3; D is ambiguous. Per the germline V gene, CDR1 is KGHSH and CDR2 is LQKENI. The CDR3 spans 13 residues. Trimming removed 2 bases from V and 2 bases from J, with 5 bases in between. CDR3 bases: TGTGCCAGCTCACCAGGCACCACAGATACGCAGTATTTT. The encoded protein is CASSPGTTDTQYF.

The chain is built from TRBV19 and TRBJ2-2; 10 bases map to TRBD2. With V trimmed by 3 bases and J by 7 bases, 5 bases remained unmatched. CDR1 is LNHDA, CDR2 SQIVND, per germline (reference sequence). This CDR3 has 15 amino acids. The CDR3 nucleotides read TGTGCCAGTAGTATGTTTAGCGGGGGGTTCGGGGAGCTGTTTTTT. This gives the protein CASSMFSGGFGELFF.

The chain carries TRBV5-1 and TRBJ2-5; possibly TRBD1 for D (6 bases). The V gene lost 0 bases and the J gene lost 1 base, with 10 bases spanning the gap. This CDR3 has 15 amino acids. The germline gives CDR1 SGHRS, CDR2 YFSETQ. The CDR3 DNA follows: TGCGCCAGCAGCTTGGCCACAGGGATCCAAGAGACCCAGTACTTC. Translation gives CASSLATGIQETQYF.

This chain uses TRBV18 with TRBJ2-7; a weak D match, TRBD2 (5 bases). The CDR3 has 14 amino acids. Germline V CDR1 and CDR2: KGHSH, LQKENI. V was cut by 2 bases and J by 3 bases, with 11 bases left in between. For the CDR3, the DNA is TGTGCCAGCTCACCATCCCAGACTATCTACGAGCAGTACTTC. It codes for CASSPSQTIYEQYF.

The chain carries TRBV7-2 and TRBJ1-5; perhaps TRBD1 as D (5 bases). This CDR3 spans 14 amino acids. Trimming took 5 bases from V and 7 from J, leaving 15 bases between them. In germline, CDR1 is SGHTA, CDR2 FQGNSA. Written as DNA, the CDR3 is TGTGCCAGCAGCCAGGGTCCCGGGGGGCAGCCCCAGCATTTT. As protein: CASSQGPGGQPQHF. Full variable domain (missing parts from reference TRBV7-2 and TRBJ1-5): GAGVSQSPSNKVTEKGKDVELRCDPISGHTALYWYRQSLGQGLEFLIYFQGNSAPDKSGLPSDRFSAERTGGSVSTLTIQRTQQEDSAVYLCASSQGPGGQPQHFGDGTRLSIL.